A single sample gave rise to the 2 T cell receptor beta chains below, sequenced in a study of human T cells and chemical hapten exposure. The library tagged each cDNA molecule with unique molecular identifiers. TCRdb called the reads again in MiXCR, with one record for every CDR3 protein. Of about 2,500 distinct CDR3 sequences listed, 46% are singletons. The sample's treatment: therapeutic diphenylcyclopropenone sensitization with weekly scalp DPC. This specimen was whole blood, taken before DPC sensitization or 2, 6, or about 24 weeks after (not recorded which). These receptors all come from an adult with alopecia areata. Some clones in this sample may be carry-over from other donors' samples. This table probably holds off-target reads from a library built for another chain.

On this clonotype: An end of the junction does not agree with germline; a read error may underlie this. The rearrangement links TRBV4-2 to TRBJ2-1; D is possibly TRBD2 (7 bases). The germline V gene encodes CDR1 LGHNA and CDR2 YNFKEQ. CDR3 length equals 16 residues. The DNA for the CDR3 is TGTGCCAGCAGCCAAGGGGAGTCGGGCGGGAGTAGGGGGACGGTCTTC. This sequence encodes CASSQGESGGSRGTVF.

This clonotype appeared a few times. The chain recombines TRBV6-2 or TRBV6-3 with TRBJ2-3; no reliable D call. The germline CDR1 and CDR2 sequences are MNHEY and SVGEGT. The CDR3 runs 11 residues. Trimming removed 5 bases at V and 4 bases at J, with 4 bases between. The CDR3 nucleotides are TGTGCCAGCAGTAGGTCAGATACGCAGTATTTT. It translates to CASSRSDTQYF.